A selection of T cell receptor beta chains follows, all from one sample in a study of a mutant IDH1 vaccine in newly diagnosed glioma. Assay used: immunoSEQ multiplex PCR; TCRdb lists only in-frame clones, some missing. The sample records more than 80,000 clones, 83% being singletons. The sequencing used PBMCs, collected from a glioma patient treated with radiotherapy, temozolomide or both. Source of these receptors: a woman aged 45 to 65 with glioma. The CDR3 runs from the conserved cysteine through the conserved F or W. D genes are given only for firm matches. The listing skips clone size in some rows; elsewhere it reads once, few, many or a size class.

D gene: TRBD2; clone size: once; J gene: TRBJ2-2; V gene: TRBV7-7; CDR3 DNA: TGTGCCAGCAGCTTGGGGGGGGAGACCGGGGAGCTGTTTTTT; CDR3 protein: CASSLGGETGELFF
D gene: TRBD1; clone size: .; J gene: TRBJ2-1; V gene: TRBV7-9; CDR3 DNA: TGTGCCAACAACCCTGGCGGTCCGACAGGGAGCAATGAGCAGTTCTTC; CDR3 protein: CANNPGGPTGSNEQFF
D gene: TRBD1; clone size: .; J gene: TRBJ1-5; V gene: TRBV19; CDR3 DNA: TGTGCCAGTAGTATACTCGGGACAGCCTATCAGCCCCAGCATTTT; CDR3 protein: CASSILGTAYQPQHF
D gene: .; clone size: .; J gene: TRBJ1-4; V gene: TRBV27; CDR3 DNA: TGTGCCAGCAGCGGGTCGTGGCAGGGAGGTGAAAAACTGTTTTTT; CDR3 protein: CASSGSWQGGEKLFF
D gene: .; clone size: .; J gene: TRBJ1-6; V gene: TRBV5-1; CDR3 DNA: TGCGCCAGCAGCTTGGATCCGGGGATGGATTCACCCCTCCACTTT; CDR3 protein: CASSLDPGMDSPLHF
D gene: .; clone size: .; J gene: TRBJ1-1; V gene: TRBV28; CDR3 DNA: TGTGCCAGCAGTTTACAGCAAACTGAAGCTTTCTTT; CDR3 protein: CASSLQQTEAFF
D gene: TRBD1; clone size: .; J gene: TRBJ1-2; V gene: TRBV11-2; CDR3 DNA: TGTGCCAGCGGGACAGGGGTTGGAGCTAACTATGGCTACACCTTC; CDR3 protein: CASGTGVGANYGYTF
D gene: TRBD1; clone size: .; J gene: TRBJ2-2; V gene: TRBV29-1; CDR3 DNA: TGCAGCGTTGCCGGGACAGATAATAACGCGAACACCGGGGAGCTGTTTTTT; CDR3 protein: CSVAGTDNNANTGELFF
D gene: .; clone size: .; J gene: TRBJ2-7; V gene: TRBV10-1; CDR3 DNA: TGCGCCAGCAGTGGGGGGGCCGAGCAGTACTTC; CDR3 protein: CASSGGAEQYF
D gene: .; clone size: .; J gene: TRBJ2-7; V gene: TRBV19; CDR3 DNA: TGTGCCAGTAGTGTCCAAGCAGGGGACGAGCAGTACTTC; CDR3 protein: CASSVQAGDEQYF
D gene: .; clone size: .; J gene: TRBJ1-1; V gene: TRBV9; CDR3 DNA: TGTGCCAGCAGCGTAGGGGAGGGGCGAGCGACTGAAGCTTTCTTT; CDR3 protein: CASSVGEGRATEAFF